A single sample gave rise to the 16 T cell receptor beta chains below, sequenced in a study of identical twins. TCRdb reprocessed the 5' RACE reads via MiXCR and lists one record per CDR3 protein. Of 430,000 or so distinct CDR3 sequences listed, around 24% are singletons. These data were also filed under a second study, of T cells expressing NK-cell markers.

Sequences were obtained from CD4+ T cells sorted from blood. The receptors stem from a woman aged 18-29 years in good health.

In this sample, this clonotype turned up a few times. V usage is TRBV7-3 and J usage is TRBJ1-5; D unresolved. Germline CDR1 SGHTA, CDR2 FQGTGA. Trimming took off 5 bases at V and 6 bases at J, with 11 bases between the two ends. The CDR3 covers 13 residues. The CDR3 sequence: CASSPHPGQPQHF. The DNA of the CDR3 is TGTGCCAGCAGCCCCCACCCGGGTCAGCCCCAGCATTTT. The full variable domain, with the rest looked up from reference TRBV7-3 and TRBJ1-5, is GAGVSQTPSNKVTEKGKYVELRCDPISGHTALYWYRQSLGQGPEFLIYFQGTGAADDSGLPNDRFFAVRPEGSVSTLKIQRTERGDSAVYLCASSPHPGQPQHFGDGTRLSIL.

This clonotype has a single count. V and J are TRBV20-1 and TRBJ2-1; 13 nucleotides line up with TRBD2. The germline CDR1 and CDR2 sequences are DFQATT and SNEGSKA (reference sequence). V shed 5 bases and J 5 bases; nucleotides not matched to a gene: 3. The CDR3 loop spans 14 amino acids. CDR3 amino acids: CSAEGTSGNNEQFF. The CDR3 DNA follows: TGCAGTGCTGAGGGGACTAGCGGGAACAATGAGCAGTTCTTC.

The chain joins TRBV5-1 to TRBJ2-5, with D maybe TRBD1 (7 bases). The CDR3 is 16 amino acids. The V end lost 6 bases, the J end lost 5 bases, and 23 bases lay between the germline ends. CDR1 is SGHRS and CDR2 is YFSETQ in the germline V gene. The CDR3 sequence is CASTPGGAGGRETQYF. The CDR3 bases are TGCGCCAGCACCCCCGGAGGGGCAGGGGGTCGGGAGACCCAGTACTTC.

The chain links TRBV6-2 or TRBV6-3 to TRBJ2-7; D remains ambiguous. Between the trimmed V and J ends, which lost 6 bases and 0 bases, there was a span of 12 bases. The CDR3 is made up of 14 amino acids. The V gene's germline CDR1 is MNHEY and CDR2 SVGEGT. CDR3 in amino acids: CASRWTESSYEQYF. The CDR3 bases are TGTGCCAGCAGGTGGACGGAAAGCTCCTACGAGCAGTACTTC.

The J gene is TRBJ1-5, the V gene TRBV12-3 or TRBV12-4; a possible D gene is TRBD1 (6 bases). The CDR3 is 12 residues long. V shed 10 bases and J shed 9 bases, with 16 bases lying between them. CDR3: CATGDTGRPQHF. The CDR3 DNA sequence: TGTGCCACCGGGGACACAGGTCGGCCCCAGCATTTT.

This clonotype was counted only a few times. The CDR3 protein is CASSPRGKRSNYGYTF. The CDR3 bases are TGTGCCAGCAGTCCCAGGGGAAAAAGGTCTAACTATGGCTACACCTTC. The rearrangement links TRBV2 to TRBJ1-2; TRBD1 might be the D (6 bases). The CDR3 has 16 residues. The germline V gene encodes CDR1 SNHLY and CDR2 FYNNEI. V lost 5 bases, J lost 0 bases, and 16 bases lay in between.

The chain carries TRBV6-5 and TRBJ1-2; no clear D gene. Germline V gives CDR1 MNHEY, CDR2 SVGAGI. V was trimmed by 7 bases and J by 4 bases, leaving 19 bases between them. This CDR3 has 15 amino acids. In nucleotides, the CDR3 is TGTGCCAGCACTTTACGCGGCGGACCCAGCTATGGCTACACCTTC. It encodes CASTLRGGPSYGYTF.

The CDR3 DNA reads as TGCGCCAGCAGCTTGGAGGGGTTCAGCGACAATGAGCAGTTCTTC. Its translation is CASSLEGFSDNEQFF. The V gene is TRBV5-1, the J gene TRBJ2-1; maybe TRBD1 (5 bases). V was cut by 0 bases and J by 5 bases, with 12 bases left in between. CDR3 length: 15 amino acids. CDR1 SGHRS and CDR2 YFSETQ come from the germline V gene.

A few counts support this clonotype. The chain uses TRBV29-1 and TRBJ2-7, with a weak D call TRBD1 (6 bases). Trimming took 2 bases from V and 5 from J, leaving 13 bases between them. CDR1 is SQVTM, CDR2 ANQGSEA, per germline. The CDR3 covers 13 residues. CDR3 bases: TGCAGCGTTGAAACCACGGACAGAGACGAGCAGTACTTC. As protein: CSVETTDRDEQYF.

The sample holds a few counts of this clonotype. The V call is TRBV5-1, the J call TRBJ2-7; 8 bases are shared with TRBD2. In germline, CDR1 is SGHRS, CDR2 YFSETQ. The CDR3 has 14 amino acids. After removal of 3 bases from V and 2 bases from J, the junction contained 4 bases not matched to a gene. The CDR3 bases are TGCGCCAGCAGCTCCGGGACTAGAACCTACGAGCAGTACTTC. Translated, it gives CASSSGTRTYEQYF.

This clonotype was seen only a few times. Here the CDR3 reads CASSPGGRVLEKLFF. The CDR3 nucleotides are TGCGCCAGCAGCCCGGGGGGCAGGGTTTTAGAAAAACTGTTTTTT. This sequence joins TRBV5-1 and TRBJ1-4; D is possibly TRBD1 (6 bases). Germline V gene data show CDR1 as SGHRS and CDR2 as YFSETQ. The CDR3 has 15 residues. The germline V and J ends were trimmed by 4 bases and 8 bases, with 18 bases remaining between them.

The table lists this clonotype with a few counts. This chain links TRBV7-2 with TRBJ2-3, with a weak D call TRBD1 (6 bases). V was cut by 3 bases and J by 2 bases, with 15 bases left in between. The CDR3 covers 16 residues. Germline CDR1 reads SGHTA; CDR2 reads FQGNSA. The CDR3 is CASSLVAGVATDTQYF. The CDR3 bases are TGTGCCAGCAGCTTGGTTGCAGGGGTGGCCACAGATACGCAGTATTTT.

V usage is TRBV4-1 and J usage is TRBJ2-1; 7 nucleotides match TRBD1. This CDR3 region has 15 residues. J gave up 7 bases and V 7 bases, and 13 bases lay outside the gene matches. CDR1 MGHRA and CDR2 YSYEKL come from the germline V gene. CDR3 sequence: CASTRGEGATNEQFF. CDR3 bases: TGCGCCAGCACCCGCGGTGAGGGGGCGACGAATGAGCAGTTCTTC.

The chain is built from TRBV9 and TRBJ2-5; D gene ambiguous. The germline CDR1 and CDR2 sequences are SGDLS and YYNGEE. CDR3 length: 16 amino acids. Between the trimmed V and J ends, which lost 3 bases and 7 bases, there was a span of 22 bases. The CDR3 region is CASSEVPGPMLGTQYF. The DNA for the CDR3 is TGTGCCAGCAGCGAAGTCCCCGGGCCCATGCTGGGGACCCAGTACTTC.

The chain links TRBV10-3 to TRBJ2-1; 7 nucleotides agree with TRBD2. J gave up 2 bases and V 4 bases, and 11 bases lay outside the gene matches. The CDR3 is made up of 17 amino acids. In germline, CDR1 is ENHRY, CDR2 SYGVKD. CDR3 in amino acids: CAISVGVGGSPYNEQFF. CDR3 nucleotides: TGTGCCATCAGTGTCGGTGTTGGCGGGAGCCCCTACAATGAGCAGTTCTTC.

This chain joins TRBV3-1 and TRBJ1-1, with D maybe TRBD1 (6 bases). This CDR3 spans 16 amino acids. Germline V gives CDR1 LGHDT, CDR2 YNNKEL (reference sequence). The V and J ends lost 1 base and 4 bases respectively, with 16 bases between them. DNA for the CDR3: TGTGCCAGCAGCCAAGGGGGAAGGGGGATCGGCACTGAAGCTTTCTTT. It translates to CASSQGGRGIGTEAFF. Complete variable domain (other parts from reference TRBV3-1 and TRBJ1-1): DTAVSQTPKYLVTQMGNDKSIKCEQNLGHDTMYWYKQDSKKFLKIMFSYNNKELIINETVPNRFSPKSPDKAHLNLHINSLELGDSAVYFCASSQGGRGIGTEAFFGQGTRLTVV.